The clone carrying this T cell receptor (beta chain) appeared a few times. This sample is part of a study of blood T cells in healthy people across ages. The authors ran a second PCR of about 7 to 12 cycles using a sample-barcoded 5' primer and a J-beta primer mix. TCRdb processed the 5' RACE reads anew with MiXCR; each CDR3 protein has one entry. This table has 550,000 to 600,000 distinct CDR3 sequences, 45% to 55% appearing once. V shed 7 bases and J 5 bases; nucleotides not matched to a gene: 10. Looked up from germline, CDR1 is SGHTA and CDR2 is FQGNSA. This CDR3 region has 15 residues. This TCR was sampled from a man older than 75 in good health. V gene TRBV7-2 combines with J gene TRBJ2-3, with 9 bases that match TRBD2. Specimen: blood. The CDR3 spells CASTQGSGGLDTQYF. The CDR3 nucleotides read TGTGCCAGCACTCAAGGGAGCGGGGGGCTAGATACGCAGTATTTT.